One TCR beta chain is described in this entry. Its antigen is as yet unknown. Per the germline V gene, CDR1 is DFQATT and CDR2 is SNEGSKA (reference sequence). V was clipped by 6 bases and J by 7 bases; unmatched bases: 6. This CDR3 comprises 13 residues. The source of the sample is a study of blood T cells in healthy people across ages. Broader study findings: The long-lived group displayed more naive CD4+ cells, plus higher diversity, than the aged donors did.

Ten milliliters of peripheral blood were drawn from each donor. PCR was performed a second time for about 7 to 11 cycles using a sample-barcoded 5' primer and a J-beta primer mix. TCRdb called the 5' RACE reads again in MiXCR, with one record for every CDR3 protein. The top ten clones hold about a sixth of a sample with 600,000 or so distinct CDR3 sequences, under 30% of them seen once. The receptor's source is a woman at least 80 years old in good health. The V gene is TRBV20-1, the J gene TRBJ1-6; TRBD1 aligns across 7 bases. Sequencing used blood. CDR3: CSARTGGNSPLHF. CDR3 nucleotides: TGCAGTGCGAGGACAGGTGGGAATTCACCCCTCCACTTT.